Shown below are 31 T cell receptor beta chains from a single sample sequenced in a study of blood T cells in healthy people across ages. Sample-barcoded 5' priming and a J-beta primer mix drove a second PCR of about 6 to 12 cycles. Via MiXCR, TCRdb re-called the 5' RACE reads, giving one row per CDR3 protein. The sample carries 1,100,000 or so distinct CDR3 sequences, around 45% recorded once. The sample was blood. The source is a woman aged 55-70 years in good health.

This chain joins TRBV7-2 and TRBJ2-5; possibly TRBD2 for D (6 bases). The J call may be faulty, since TRBJ2-7 better matches the DNA end. This CDR3 contains 16 residues. Germline CDR1 reads SGHTA; CDR2 reads FQGNSA. As DNA, the CDR3 is TGTGCCAGCAGCTTAGGGTCGGGGGACTTCGGCTACGAGCAGTACTTC. Its protein is CASSLGSGDFGYEQYF.

This clonotype showed up just a few times. V gene TRBV27 combines with J gene TRBJ2-7; 7 nucleotides align to TRBD1. The V gene end was trimmed by 5 bases and the J gene end by 7 bases; junction bases not matched to a gene: 11. The V gene's germline CDR1 is MNHEY and CDR2 SMNVEV (reference sequence). This CDR3 contains 14 residues. In DNA, the CDR3 is TGTGCCAGCAGTGACCGGGACAGTCTGGGGGAGCAGTACTTC. The encoded protein is CASSDRDSLGEQYF.

This clonotype was observed a handful of times. The CDR3 is CATSRDLGTYEQYF. Written as DNA, the CDR3 is TGTGCCACCAGCAGAGATTTAGGCACCTACGAGCAGTACTTC. V usage is TRBV15 and J usage is TRBJ2-7, with unresolved D. The ends were cut back, 0 bases at V and 2 bases at J, with 8 bases in the middle. The CDR3 is made up of 14 amino acids. Looked up from germline, CDR1 is LNHNV and CDR2 is YYDKDF (reference sequence).

This clonotype was detected only a few times. The chain uses TRBV7-2 and TRBJ2-3, with 13 bases fitting TRBD2. CDR3 length equals 15 residues. The ends lost 3 bases at V and 5 bases at J; junction bases unmatched: 2. Germline V gene data show CDR1 as SGHTA and CDR2 as FQGNSA. This chain's CDR3 is CASSFGLAGVDTQYF. CDR3 coding DNA: TGTGCCAGCAGCTTTGGACTAGCGGGAGTAGATACGCAGTATTTT.

This clonotype has more than one count but fewer than ten. The rearrangement joins TRBV7-9 to TRBJ2-5; the D gene is possibly TRBD1 (6 bases). V gave up 6 bases and J gave up 5 bases, with 13 bases separating them. The CDR3 sequence is 13 residues long. From germline, CDR1 is SEHNR and CDR2 FQNEAQ (reference sequence). The CDR3 region is CASRLTGGETQYF. CDR3 bases: TGTGCCAGCAGATTGACAGGCGGGGAGACCCAGTACTTC. The full variable domain, rest sourced from reference TRBV7-9 and TRBJ2-5, is DTGVSQNPRHKITKRGQNVTFRCDPISEHNRLYWYRQTLGQGPEFLTYFQNEAQLEKSRLLSDRFSAERPKGSFSTLEIQRTEQGDSAMYLCASRLTGGETQYFGPGTRLLVL.

The gene calls are TRBV7-2 and TRBJ2-7; maybe TRBD2 (6 bases). CDR3 length equals 14 residues. CDR1 is SGHTA, CDR2 FQGNSA, per germline. V lost 6 bases, J lost 2 bases, and 14 bases lay in between. Here the CDR3 reads CASSPREYPYEQYF. CDR3 DNA: TGTGCCAGCAGTCCCCGGGAGTACCCCTACGAGCAGTACTTC.

This chain connects TRBV6-5 to TRBJ1-2; D remains unclear. From germline, CDR1 is MNHEY and CDR2 SVGAGI. This CDR3 has 15 amino acids. The V and J ends lost 5 bases and 4 bases respectively, with 17 bases between them. DNA of the CDR3: TGTGCCAGCAGTCGCGGGGAAGGGCTAAGCTATGGCTACACCTTC. Protein: CASSRGEGLSYGYTF.

This clonotype was counted ten times or more. V gene TRBV5-1 combines with J gene TRBJ2-7; D is uncertain. Trimming took off 1 base at V and 2 bases at J, with 19 bases between the two ends. Germline CDR1 SGHRS, CDR2 YFSETQ. This CDR3 spans 17 amino acids. The CDR3: CASSLNSRPARAYEQYF. In DNA, the CDR3 is TGCGCCAGCAGCTTGAATAGTCGACCCGCCCGCGCCTACGAGCAGTACTTC.

In this sample, this clonotype turned up many times. This rearrangement joins TRBV19 to TRBJ2-7; tentatively, D is TRBD1 (6 bases). This CDR3 contains 13 residues. Trimming took off 9 bases at V and 1 base at J, with 13 bases between the two ends. Germline assignment: CDR1 LNHDA and CDR2 SQIVND (reference sequence). DNA of the CDR3: TGTGCCAGCAGCATCGGACAGTCCTACGAGCAGTACTTC. Amino acid sequence: CASSIGQSYEQYF.

The chain uses TRBV30 and TRBJ1-2; D ambiguous. Germline CDR1 GTSNPN, CDR2 SVGIG (reference sequence). V was cut by 4 bases and J by 2 bases, with 17 bases left in between. The CDR3 is made up of 15 amino acids. The CDR3 loop is CAWNTGPGANYGYTF. The CDR3 coding sequence is TGTGCCTGGAATACGGGCCCGGGAGCCAACTATGGCTACACCTTC.

Here the CDR3 DNA reads TGTGCCAGCAGCCAAGATCCCCCGGGACAGGCGATGGCCGGGGAGCTGTTTTTT. Its protein is CASSQDPPGQAMAGELFF. The chain recombines TRBV4-2 with TRBJ2-2; 8 bases are a match to TRBD1. Per germline, CDR1 LGHNA and CDR2 YNFKEQ. There are 18 residues in the CDR3. V trimming: 0 bases; J trimming: 6 bases; junction bases outside the gene matches: 12.

The V and J genes are TRBV7-9 and TRBJ2-7, with 7 positions matching TRBD1. The CDR3 runs 16 residues. The germline V gene has CDR1 SEHNR and CDR2 FQNEAQ (reference sequence). The ends lost 1 base at V and 6 bases at J; junction bases unmatched: 12. CDR3 bases: TGTGCCAGCAGCTTAGTCAAGACAGGGAATGATCTCGAGCAGTACTTC. Amino acids: CASSLVKTGNDLEQYF. The full variable domain, rest sourced from reference TRBV7-9 and TRBJ2-7, is DTGVSQNPRHKITKRGQNVTFRCDPISEHNRLYWYRQTLGQGPEFLTYFQNEAQLEKSRLLSDRFSAERPKGSFSTLEIQRTEQGDSAMYLCASSLVKTGNDLEQYFGPGTRLTVT.

The sample holds one count of this clonotype. This sequence may be a read error, since a much larger clone differs from it by one base. This chain links TRBV7-2 with TRBJ2-4; 7 nucleotides align to TRBD1. The J call is in doubt because the DNA end fits TRBJ2-7 better. The germline V gene encodes CDR1 SGHTA and CDR2 FQGNSA. The CDR3 loop spans 13 amino acids. The CDR3, as DNA: TGTGCCAGCAGCTTAGGGGACAGCTGCGAGCAGTACTTC. It codes for CASSLGDSCEQYF.

The CDR3 sequence: CASSLGPGGAEQYF. CDR3 coding DNA: TGTGCCAGCAGCTTAGGACCCGGGGGAGCCGAGCAGTACTTC. The genes are TRBV7-9 and TRBJ2-7; D possibly corresponds to TRBD2 (6 bases). The CDR3 runs 14 residues. CDR1 and CDR2 from the germline V gene are SEHNR and FQNEAQ (reference sequence). Trimming stripped 1 base from V and 6 bases from J, with 13 bases between. Drawing the rest from reference TRBV7-9 and TRBJ2-7, the complete variable domain is DTGVSQNPRHKITKRGQNVTFRCDPISEHNRLYWYRQTLGQGPEFLTYFQNEAQLEKSRLLSDRFSAERPKGSFSTLEIQRTEQGDSAMYLCASSLGPGGAEQYFGPGTRLTVT.

This clonotype was seen only once. This rearrangement joins TRBV29-1 to TRBJ2-1; 10 bases agree with TRBD2. The germline gives CDR1 SQVTM, CDR2 ANQGSEA. The J segment lost 7 bases and the V segment lost 4 bases, leaving 10 bases of the junction unmatched. The CDR3 length is 15 residues. Here the CDR3 reads CSVGTGLADANEQFF. The CDR3 nucleotides are TGCAGCGTTGGAACCGGACTAGCGGACGCAAATGAGCAGTTCTTC.

With respect to this clonotype: This may be a read error: a much more frequent sequence differs by one nucleotide. CDR3 DNA: TGTGCCAGCAGCTGGGTTGTTGGTTCCTACAATGAGCAGTACTTC. Translating gives CASSWVVGSYNEQYF. This chain links TRBV7-2 with TRBJ2-1; D call uncertain. Gene TRBJ2-7 matches the end of the DNA better, so the J call may be wrong. Germline V CDR1 and CDR2: SGHTA, FQGNSA. The CDR3 length is 15 residues.

Only a few counts were recorded for this clonotype. This chain connects TRBV7-9 to TRBJ1-2; no reliable D call. Trimming removed 5 bases at V and 6 bases at J, with 16 bases between. Germline values: CDR1 SEHNR, CDR2 FQNEAQ (reference sequence). This CDR3 is built from 14 residues. CDR3 sequence: CASSLGVSRDGYTF. CDR3 nucleotides: TGTGCCAGCAGCCTGGGAGTTTCCCGGGATGGCTACACCTTC.

This rearrangement joins TRBV6-6 to TRBJ2-1; D is ambiguous. Germline CDR1 is MNHNY and CDR2 is SVGAGI (reference sequence). The CDR3 contains 13 residues. The V gene lost 2 bases and the J gene lost 5 bases, with 7 bases spanning the gap. The CDR3 region has the DNA TGTGCCAGCAGTTACCGGCCGAACAATGAGCAGTTCTTC. Encoded protein: CASSYRPNNEQFF.

The rearrangement links TRBV24-1 to TRBJ2-5; the D gene is possibly TRBD1 (6 bases). This CDR3 is built from 14 residues. Deletions cut 7 bases from V and 2 bases from J, with 13 bases between. CDR1 is KGHDR and CDR2 is SFDVKD in the germline V gene. This CDR3 is CATSSGQPQETQYF. The CDR3 coding sequence is TGTGCCACCAGCTCAGGACAGCCACAAGAGACCCAGTACTTC.

V and J are TRBV10-3 and TRBJ2-7; D is undetermined. V lost 10 bases and J lost 2, with 15 bases in between. Germline CDR1 ENHRY, CDR2 SYGVKD. The CDR3 consists of 13 residues. CDR3 amino acids: CASKGNPAYEQYF. In DNA, the CDR3 is TGTGCCAGCAAAGGGAACCCGGCCTACGAGCAGTACTTC.

V gene TRBV20-1 combines with J gene TRBJ1-2; unclear D gene. This CDR3 comprises 15 residues. Trimming pared 1 base from V and 8 bases from J, leaving 20 bases between. Germline lookup yields CDR1 DFQATT and CDR2 SNEGSKA (reference sequence). The CDR3 reads CSARGDNSRVEGYTF. CDR3 in DNA: TGCAGTGCTAGAGGCGACAATTCAAGGGTGGAAGGCTACACCTTC.

This clonotype has a handful of counts. J is TRBJ1-1 and V is TRBV18; maybe TRBD1 (5 bases). The germline V gene has CDR1 KGHSH and CDR2 LQKENI. The CDR3 sequence is 13 residues long. Trimming stripped 2 bases from V and 1 base from J, with 5 bases between. The CDR3 sequence is CASSPGGNTEAFF. The CDR3, as DNA: TGTGCCAGCTCACCAGGGGGGAACACTGAAGCTTTCTTT.

The table lists this clonotype with a few counts. The chain combines TRBV20-1 with TRBJ2-7; D gene uncertain. V lost 1 base to trimming and J lost 2 bases, with 6 bases between them. The CDR3 runs 12 residues. Germline assignment: CDR1 DFQATT and CDR2 SNEGSKA (reference sequence). The CDR3 DNA follows: TGCAGTGCTAGAGGCAGTCCCTACGAGCAGTACTTC. Protein: CSARGSPYEQYF.

The V gene is TRBV7-9, the J gene TRBJ2-7; D might be TRBD1 (5 bases). V was pared by 7 bases and J by 2 bases, with 12 bases between. CDR3 length equals 13 residues. Germline lookup yields CDR1 SEHNR and CDR2 FQNEAQ (reference sequence). The CDR3 nucleotides are TGTGCCAGCACCAGGGCCCCGACCTACGAGCAGTACTTC. Its translation is CASTRAPTYEQYF.

The rearrangement joins TRBV28 to TRBJ2-1; 9 bases line up with TRBD2. CDR3 length equals 14 residues. Per germline, CDR1 MDHEN and CDR2 SYDVKM. V was pared by 6 bases and J by 5 bases, with 5 bases of the junction left unmatched. The CDR3 reads CASSPGLAHNEQFF. In DNA, the CDR3 is TGTGCCAGCAGCCCGGGACTAGCCCACAATGAGCAGTTCTTC.

The chain couples TRBV9 to TRBJ2-1, with 7 bases that match TRBD2. The J call could be wrong; TRBJ2-7 is a better fit for the DNA end. The CDR3 covers 16 residues. CDR1 and CDR2 (germline): SGDLS, YYNGEE. The CDR3 DNA sequence: TGTGCCAGCAGCGTAGTAGGGAGGGCGACCTACAATGAGCAGTACTTC. As protein: CASSVVGRATYNEQYF.

Concerning this clonotype itself: The junction does not match germline at one end; this may be a read error. CDR3 sequence reads: CASSLGAVGPDMQYF. CDR3 DNA sequence: TGTGCCAGCAGTTTAGGAGCAGTAGGGCCAGATATGCAGTATTTT. The V gene is TRBV12-3 or TRBV12-4, the J gene TRBJ2-3, with D uncertain. The CDR3 totals 15 residues.

The chain carries TRBV28 and TRBJ2-1, with D perhaps matching TRBD2 (5 bases). In germline, CDR1 is MDHEN, CDR2 SYDVKM. V lost 6 bases and J lost 4, with 19 bases in between. This CDR3 has 16 amino acids. Written as DNA, the CDR3 is TGTGCCAGCAGCTTAGAGGGCCGGGTCCGGTACAATGAGCAGTTCTTC. Translating it yields CASSLEGRVRYNEQFF.

To note about this clonotype: Germline is not matched at one junction end, which may reflect a read error. The chain has TRBV6-5 and TRBJ2-1; 9 bases map to TRBD2. In germline, CDR1 is MNHEY, CDR2 SVGAGI. The CDR3 has 16 amino acids. The CDR3 DNA reads TGTGCCAGCAGGGCTAGCGGGGTCCCCTCCTACAATGGGCAGTTCTTC. This sequence encodes CASRASGVPSYNGQFF.

The genes are TRBV12-3 or TRBV12-4 and TRBJ2-2; D possibly corresponds to TRBD2 (5 bases). The V gene lost 6 bases and the J gene lost 7 bases, with 15 bases spanning the gap. CDR3 size: 14 residues. This CDR3 is CASRPQGLVGELFF. The CDR3 region has the DNA TGTGCCAGCAGACCCCAAGGACTCGTCGGGGAGCTGTTTTTT.

The rearrangement uses TRBV28 and TRBJ1-2; perhaps TRBD1 as D (6 bases). CDR1 is MDHEN, CDR2 SYDVKM, per germline. With 4 bases removed from V and 4 bases from J, the gap between germline ends came to 10 bases. The length of the CDR3 is 13 residues. The CDR3 loop is CASSSDRIYGYTF. In DNA form, the CDR3 reads TGTGCCAGCAGTTCCGACAGGATCTATGGCTACACCTTC.